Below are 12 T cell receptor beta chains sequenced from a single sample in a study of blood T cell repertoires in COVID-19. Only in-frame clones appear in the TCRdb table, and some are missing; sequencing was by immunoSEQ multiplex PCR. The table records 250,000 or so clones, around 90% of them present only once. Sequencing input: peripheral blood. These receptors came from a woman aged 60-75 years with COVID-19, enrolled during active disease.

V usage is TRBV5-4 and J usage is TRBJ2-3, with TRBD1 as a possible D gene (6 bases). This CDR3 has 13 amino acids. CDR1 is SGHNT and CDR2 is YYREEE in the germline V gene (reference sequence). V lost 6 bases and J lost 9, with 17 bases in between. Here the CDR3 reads CASKSGLQGTQYF. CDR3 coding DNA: TGTGCCAGCAAATCTGGTTTGCAGGGGACGCAGTATTTT.

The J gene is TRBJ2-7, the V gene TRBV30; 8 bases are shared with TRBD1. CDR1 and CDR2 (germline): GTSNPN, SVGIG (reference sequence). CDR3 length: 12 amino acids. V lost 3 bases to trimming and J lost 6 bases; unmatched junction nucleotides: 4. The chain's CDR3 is CAWRRTGSEQYF. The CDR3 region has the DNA TGTGCCTGGAGGAGGACAGGGTCCGAGCAGTACTTC.

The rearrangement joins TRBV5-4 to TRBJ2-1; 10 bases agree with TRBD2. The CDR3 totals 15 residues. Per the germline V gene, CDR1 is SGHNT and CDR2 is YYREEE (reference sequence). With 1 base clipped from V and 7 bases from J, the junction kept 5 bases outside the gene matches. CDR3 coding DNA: TGTGCCAGCAGCTTGAGTCAGCGGGAGGGTAATGAGCAGTTCTTC. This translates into CASSLSQREGNEQFF.

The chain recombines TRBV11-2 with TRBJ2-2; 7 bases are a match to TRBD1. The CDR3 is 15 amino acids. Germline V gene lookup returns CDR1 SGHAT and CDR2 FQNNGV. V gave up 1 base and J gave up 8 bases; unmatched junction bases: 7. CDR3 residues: CASSLAGTAGGELFF. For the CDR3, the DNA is TGTGCCAGCAGCTTAGCTGGGACAGCTGGGGGGGAGCTGTTTTTT.

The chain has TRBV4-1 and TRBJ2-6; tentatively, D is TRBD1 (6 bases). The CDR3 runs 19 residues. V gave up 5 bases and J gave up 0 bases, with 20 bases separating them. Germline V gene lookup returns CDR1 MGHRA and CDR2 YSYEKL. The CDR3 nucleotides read TGCGCCAGCAGCGGGCAGGTACAGGGTATCCTCTCTGGGGCCAACGTCCTGACTTTC. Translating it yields CASSGQVQGILSGANVLTF.

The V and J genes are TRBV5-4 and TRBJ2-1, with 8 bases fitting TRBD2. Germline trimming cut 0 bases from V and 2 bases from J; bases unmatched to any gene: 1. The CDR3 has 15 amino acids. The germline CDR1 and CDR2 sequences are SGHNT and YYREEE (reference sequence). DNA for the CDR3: TGTGCCAGCAGCTTGGGTAGCGGGGCCTACAATGAGCAGTTCTTC. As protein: CASSLGSGAYNEQFF.

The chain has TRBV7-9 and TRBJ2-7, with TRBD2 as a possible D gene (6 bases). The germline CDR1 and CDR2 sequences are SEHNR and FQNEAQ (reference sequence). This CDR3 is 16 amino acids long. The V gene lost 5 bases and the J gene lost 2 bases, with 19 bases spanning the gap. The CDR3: CASSTASAIAPYEQYF. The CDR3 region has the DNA TGTGCCAGCAGCACCGCTAGCGCGATAGCCCCCTACGAGCAGTACTTC. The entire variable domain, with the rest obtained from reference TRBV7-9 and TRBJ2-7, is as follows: DTGVSQNPRHKITKRGQNVTFRCDPISEHNRLYWYRQTLGQGPEFLTYFQNEAQLEKSRLLSDRFSAERPKGSFSTLEIQRTEQGDSAMYLCASSTASAIAPYEQYFGPGTRLTVT.

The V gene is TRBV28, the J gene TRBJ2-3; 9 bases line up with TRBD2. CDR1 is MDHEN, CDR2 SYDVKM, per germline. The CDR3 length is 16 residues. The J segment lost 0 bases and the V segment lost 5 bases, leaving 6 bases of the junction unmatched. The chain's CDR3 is CASSLSGRGSTDTQYF. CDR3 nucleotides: TGTGCCAGCAGTCTTAGCGGGAGAGGTAGCACAGATACGCAGTATTTT.

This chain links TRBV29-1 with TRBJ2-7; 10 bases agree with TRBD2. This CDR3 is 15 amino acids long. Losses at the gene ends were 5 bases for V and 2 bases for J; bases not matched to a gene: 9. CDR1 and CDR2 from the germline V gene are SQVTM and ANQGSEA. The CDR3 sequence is CSVLRLAGAPYEQYF. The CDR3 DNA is TGCAGCGTTCTCAGACTAGCGGGCGCCCCCTACGAGCAGTACTTC.

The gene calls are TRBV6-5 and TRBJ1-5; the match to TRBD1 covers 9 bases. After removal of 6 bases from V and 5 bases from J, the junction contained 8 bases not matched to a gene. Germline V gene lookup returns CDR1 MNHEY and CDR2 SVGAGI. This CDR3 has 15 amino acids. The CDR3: CASRAGQGRDQPQHF. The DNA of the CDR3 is TGTGCCAGCAGGGCGGGACAGGGTAGGGATCAGCCCCAGCATTTT.

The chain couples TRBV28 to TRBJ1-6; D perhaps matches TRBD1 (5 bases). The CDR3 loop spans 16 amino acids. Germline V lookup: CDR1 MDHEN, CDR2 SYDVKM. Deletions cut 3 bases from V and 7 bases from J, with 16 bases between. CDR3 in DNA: TGTGCCAGCAGTTTGTCCAAAGGCAGGGTGAATTCACCCCTCCACTTT. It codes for CASSLSKGRVNSPLHF.

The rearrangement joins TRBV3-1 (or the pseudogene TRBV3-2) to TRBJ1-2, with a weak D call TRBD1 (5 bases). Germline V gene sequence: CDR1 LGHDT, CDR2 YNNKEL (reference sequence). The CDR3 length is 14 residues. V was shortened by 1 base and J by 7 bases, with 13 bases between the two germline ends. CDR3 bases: TGTGCCAGCAGCCAAGGGGGGACTCGGTCTGGCTACACCTTC. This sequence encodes CASSQGGTRSGYTF.